This TCR beta chain was found in a study of response to subunit inactivated influenza vaccine. Overall study findings and caveats: Every seasonal influenza vaccination brings in few new T cells, the authors suggested.

MiXCR, run by TCRdb on the RT-PCR reads, gives a single entry per CDR3 protein. The table includes 200,000 to 300,000 distinct CDR3 sequences, 10% to 15% detected once. There are 14 residues in the CDR3. Germline V gene data show CDR1 as ENHRY and CDR2 as SYGVKD. The V gene end was trimmed by 5 bases and the J gene end by 5 bases; junction bases not matched to a gene: 5. The table lists this clonotype with many counts. The antigen remains unidentified. The chain recombines TRBV10-3 with TRBJ2-5; 10 nucleotides align to TRBD2. The clonotype originates from a man in his fifties who received an inactivated influenza vaccine. Material: non-naive T cells sorted from PBMCs, obtained 14 to 15 days before vaccination. The CDR3 DNA is TGTGCCATCAGTTCTAGCGGGAGAGAGGAGACCCAGTACTTC. Its protein product is CAISSSGREETQYF.